The source of this T cell receptor (beta chain) is a study of radiation and T cells in renal cell carcinoma. Study in general: Nephrectomy followed 15 Gy stereotactic body radiation by 4 weeks. Study findings and constraints: In blood, top tumor clones expanded by 2 weeks, shrinking by 4.

Produced via immunoSEQ multiplex PCR; TCRdb's table is partial and in-frame only. The sample yields about 49,000 clones, roughly 80% seen once. To note about this clone: Antigen: not known.

As for time point: baseline pretreatment blood. Treatment: 15 Gy SBRT to primary tumor, nephrectomy 4 weeks later. Serial blood draws occurred at baseline and 2 and 4 weeks post-SBRT. The TCR comes from a woman in her seventies with renal cell carcinoma. The sample consisted of blood, taken from a patient whose treatment included radiotherapy and nephrectomy.

This CDR3 is CASSYGEGLANVLTF. The CDR3 DNA is TGTGCCAGCAGTTACGGTGAGGGTCTGGCCAACGTCCTGACTTTC. The chain uses TRBV6-5 and TRBJ2-6; D is possibly TRBD2 (5 bases). Germline V gene lookup returns CDR1 MNHEY and CDR2 SVGAGI. The CDR3 loop spans 15 amino acids. Trimming cost V 2 bases and J 6 bases, with 11 bases left between them.